This TCR beta chain was obtained from a study of sequential checkpoint blockade in melanoma. Looking at the study overall: First-line arms were nivolumab then ipilimumab, or the reverse, randomized 1:1. After both sequences, patients received maintenance nivolumab.

Sequenced by immunoSEQ multiplex PCR; TCRdb stores in-frame clones only, minus some. The table records more than 9,000 clones, more than 75% of them present only once. The length of the CDR3 is 13 residues. The V end lost 5 bases, the J end lost 5 bases, and 10 bases lay between the germline ends. Germline V gives CDR1 MDHEN, CDR2 SYDVKM. The treatment is: randomized to nivolumab then ipilimumab (arm A) or the reverse (arm B). Sorted cells were live CD3+CD8+, lacking CD19 and CD56, from PBMCs. The receptor comes from a human donor with melanoma. The source material was CD8+ T cells sorted from blood (inferred from file names), sampled from a patient given nivolumab and ipilimumab in sequence. The chain links TRBV28 to TRBJ1-5, with D perhaps TRBD1 (6 bases). The CDR3 bases are TGTGCCAGCAGTCGAACAGGGTATCAGCCCCAGCATTTT. Its translation is CASSRTGYQPQHF.